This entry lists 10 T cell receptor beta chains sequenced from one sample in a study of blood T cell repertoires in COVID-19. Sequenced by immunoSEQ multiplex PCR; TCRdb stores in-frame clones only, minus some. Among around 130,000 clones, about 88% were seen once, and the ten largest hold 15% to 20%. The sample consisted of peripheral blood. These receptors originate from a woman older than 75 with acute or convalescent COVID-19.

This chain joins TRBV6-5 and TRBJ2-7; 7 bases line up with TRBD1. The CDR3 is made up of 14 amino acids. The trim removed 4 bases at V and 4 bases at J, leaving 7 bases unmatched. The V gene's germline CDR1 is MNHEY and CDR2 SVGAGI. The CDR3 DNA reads TGTGCCAGCAGTTTTCCCGGGACAGATTACGAGCAGTACTTC. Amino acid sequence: CASSFPGTDYEQYF.

CDR3: CASSGHSGRVVETQYF. CDR3 nucleotides: TGTGCCAGCAGCGGTCATAGCGGGAGGGTGGTGGAGACCCAGTACTTC. The J gene is TRBJ2-5, the V gene TRBV7-8; TRBD2 agrees at 11 bases. Losses at the gene ends were 5 bases for V and 5 bases for J; bases not matched to a gene: 10. CDR3 length: 16 residues. CDR1 is SGHVS and CDR2 is FQNEAQ in the germline V gene.

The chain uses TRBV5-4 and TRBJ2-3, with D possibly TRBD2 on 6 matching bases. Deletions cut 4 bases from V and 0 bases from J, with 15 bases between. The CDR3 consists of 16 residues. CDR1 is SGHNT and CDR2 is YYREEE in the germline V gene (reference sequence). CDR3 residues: CASSPGLTPSTDTQYF. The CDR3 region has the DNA TGTGCCAGCAGCCCGGGACTGACCCCGAGCACAGATACGCAGTATTTT.

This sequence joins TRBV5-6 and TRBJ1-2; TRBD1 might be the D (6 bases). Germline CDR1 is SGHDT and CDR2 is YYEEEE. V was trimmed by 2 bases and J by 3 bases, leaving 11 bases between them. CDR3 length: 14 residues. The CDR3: CASSFRGLDYGYTF. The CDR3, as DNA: TGTGCCAGCAGCTTCAGGGGCCTCGACTATGGCTACACCTTC.

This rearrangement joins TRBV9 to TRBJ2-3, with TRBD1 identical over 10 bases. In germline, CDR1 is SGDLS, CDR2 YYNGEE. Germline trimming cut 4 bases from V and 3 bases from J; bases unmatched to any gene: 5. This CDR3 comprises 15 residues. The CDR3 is CASSPRTGGTDTQYF. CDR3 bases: TGTGCCAGCAGCCCGCGGACAGGGGGTACAGATACGCAGTATTTT.

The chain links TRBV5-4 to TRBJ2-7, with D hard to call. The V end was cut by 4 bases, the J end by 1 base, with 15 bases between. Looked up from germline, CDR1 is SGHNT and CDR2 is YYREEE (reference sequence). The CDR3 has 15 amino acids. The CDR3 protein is CASSRSGSSSYEQYF. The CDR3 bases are TGTGCCAGCAGCCGATCAGGATCCTCGTCCTACGAGCAGTACTTC.

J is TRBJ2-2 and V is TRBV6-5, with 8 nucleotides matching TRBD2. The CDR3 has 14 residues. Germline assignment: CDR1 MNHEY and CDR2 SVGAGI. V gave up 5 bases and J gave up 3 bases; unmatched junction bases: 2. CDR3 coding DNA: TGTGCCAGCAGTCGGACTAGCTACACCGGGGAGCTGTTTTTT. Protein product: CASSRTSYTGELFF.

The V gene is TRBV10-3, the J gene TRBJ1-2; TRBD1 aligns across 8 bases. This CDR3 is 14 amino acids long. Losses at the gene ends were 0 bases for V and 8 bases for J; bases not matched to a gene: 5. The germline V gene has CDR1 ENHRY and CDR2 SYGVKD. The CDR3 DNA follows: TGTGCCATCAGTGAGTCGGACAGGGTGGGAGGCTACACCTTC. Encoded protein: CAISESDRVGGYTF.

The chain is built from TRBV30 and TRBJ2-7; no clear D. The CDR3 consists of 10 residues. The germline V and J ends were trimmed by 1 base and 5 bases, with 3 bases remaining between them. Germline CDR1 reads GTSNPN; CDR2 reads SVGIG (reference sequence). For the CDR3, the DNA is TGTGCCTGGAGTGAGCACGAGCAGTACTTC. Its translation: CAWSEHEQYF.

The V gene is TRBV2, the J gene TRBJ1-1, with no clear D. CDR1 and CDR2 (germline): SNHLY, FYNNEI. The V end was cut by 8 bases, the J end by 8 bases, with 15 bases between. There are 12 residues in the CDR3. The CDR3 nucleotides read TGTGCCAGCTCTCCAGCCAGGTACGAAGCTTTCTTT. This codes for CASSPARYEAFF.